This entry describes one T cell receptor (beta chain). Repertoires were generated with immunoSEQ multiplex PCR, while TCRdb's copy carries only in-frame clones and drops some. This table holds some 170,000 clones, 60% to 80% found once. The length of the CDR3 is 14 residues. Germline CDR1 and CDR2: SGDLS and YYNGEE. V trimming: 4 bases; J trimming: 4 bases; junction bases outside the gene matches: 6. This record comes from a study of blood T cell repertoires in COVID-19. The TCR sequence derives from a woman aged 70-85 years with acute or convalescent COVID-19. The sample comprised peripheral blood. V is TRBV9 and J is TRBJ2-5, with 8 bases lining up with TRBD1. The CDR3 loop reads CASSQGQDPETQYF. The DNA of the CDR3 is TGTGCCAGCAGCCAGGGACAGGACCCAGAGACCCAGTACTTC.